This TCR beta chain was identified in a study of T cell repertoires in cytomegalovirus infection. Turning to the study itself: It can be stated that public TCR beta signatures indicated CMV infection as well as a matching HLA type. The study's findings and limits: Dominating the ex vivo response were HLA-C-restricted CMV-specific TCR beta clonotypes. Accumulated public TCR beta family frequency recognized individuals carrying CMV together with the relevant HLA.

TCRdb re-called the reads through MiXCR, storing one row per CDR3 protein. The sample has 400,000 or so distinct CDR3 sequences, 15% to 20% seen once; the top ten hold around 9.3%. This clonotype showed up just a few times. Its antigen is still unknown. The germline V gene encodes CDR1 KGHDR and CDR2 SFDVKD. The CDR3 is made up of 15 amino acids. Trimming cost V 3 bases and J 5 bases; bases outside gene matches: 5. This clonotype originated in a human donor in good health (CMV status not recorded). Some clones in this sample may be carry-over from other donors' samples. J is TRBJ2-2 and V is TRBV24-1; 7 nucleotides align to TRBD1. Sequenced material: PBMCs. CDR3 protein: CATSDNRGGTGELFF. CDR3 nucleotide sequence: TGTGCCACCAGTGATAACAGGGGTGGAACCGGGGAGCTGTTTTTT.